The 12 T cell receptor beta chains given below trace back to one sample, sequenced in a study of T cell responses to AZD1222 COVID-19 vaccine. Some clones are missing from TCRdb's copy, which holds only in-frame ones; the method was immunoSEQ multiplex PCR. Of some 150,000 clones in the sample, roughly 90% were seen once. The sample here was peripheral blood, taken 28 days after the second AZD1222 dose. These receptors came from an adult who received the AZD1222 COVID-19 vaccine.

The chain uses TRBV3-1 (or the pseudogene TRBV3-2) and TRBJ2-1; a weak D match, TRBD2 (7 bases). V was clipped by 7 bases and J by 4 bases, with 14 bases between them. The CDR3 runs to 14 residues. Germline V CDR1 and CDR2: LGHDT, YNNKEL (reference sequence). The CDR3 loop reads CASTREGGYNEQFF. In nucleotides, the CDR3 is TGTGCCAGCACGAGAGAGGGGGGGTACAATGAGCAGTTCTTC.

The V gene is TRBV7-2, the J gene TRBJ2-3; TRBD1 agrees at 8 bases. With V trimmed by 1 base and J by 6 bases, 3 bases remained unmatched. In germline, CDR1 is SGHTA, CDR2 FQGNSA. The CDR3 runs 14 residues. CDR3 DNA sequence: TGTGCCAGCAGCTTAGGGACAGGGTATGATACGCAGTATTTT. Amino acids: CASSLGTGYDTQYF.

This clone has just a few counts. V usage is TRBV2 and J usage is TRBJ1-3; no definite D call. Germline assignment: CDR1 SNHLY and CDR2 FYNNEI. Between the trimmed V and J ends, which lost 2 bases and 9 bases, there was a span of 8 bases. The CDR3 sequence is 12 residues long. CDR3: CASSERKATIYF. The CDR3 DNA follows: TGTGCCAGCAGTGAACGGAAGGCCACCATATATTTT.

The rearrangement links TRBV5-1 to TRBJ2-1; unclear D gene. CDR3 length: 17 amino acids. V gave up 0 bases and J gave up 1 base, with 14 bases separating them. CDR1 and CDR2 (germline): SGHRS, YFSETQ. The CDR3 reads CASSLDGSGLSYNEQFF. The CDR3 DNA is TGCGCCAGCAGCTTGGATGGGTCCGGGTTATCCTACAATGAGCAGTTCTTC.

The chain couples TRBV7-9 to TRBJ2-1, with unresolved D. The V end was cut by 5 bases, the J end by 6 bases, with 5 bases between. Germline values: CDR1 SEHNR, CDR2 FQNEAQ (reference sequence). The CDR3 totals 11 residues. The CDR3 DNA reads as TGTGCCAGCAGCCGACTCAATGAGCAGTTCTTC. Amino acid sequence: CASSRLNEQFF. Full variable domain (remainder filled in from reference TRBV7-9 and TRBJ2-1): DTGVSQNPRHKITKRGQNVTFRCDPISEHNRLYWYRQTLGQGPEFLTYFQNEAQLEKSRLLSDRFSAERPKGSFSTLEIQRTEQGDSAMYLCASSRLNEQFFGPGTRLTVL.

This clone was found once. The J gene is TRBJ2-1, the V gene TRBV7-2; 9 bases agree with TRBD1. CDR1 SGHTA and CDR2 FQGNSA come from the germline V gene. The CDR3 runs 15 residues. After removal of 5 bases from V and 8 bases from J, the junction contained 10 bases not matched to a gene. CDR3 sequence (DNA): TGTGCCAGCAGCCCAGCCGGACAGGGGAAAGATGAGCAGTTCTTC. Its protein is CASSPAGQGKDEQFF. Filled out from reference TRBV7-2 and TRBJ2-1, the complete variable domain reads GAGVSQSPSNKVTEKGKDVELRCDPISGHTALYWYRQSLGQGLEFLIYFQGNSAPDKSGLPSDRFSAERTGGSVSTLTIQRTQQEDSAVYLCASSPAGQGKDEQFFGPGTRLTVL.

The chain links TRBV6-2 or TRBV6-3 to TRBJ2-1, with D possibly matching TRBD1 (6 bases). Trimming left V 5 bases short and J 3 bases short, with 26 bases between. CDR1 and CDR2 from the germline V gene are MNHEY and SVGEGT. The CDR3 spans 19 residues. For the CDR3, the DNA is TGTGCCAGCAGTGCCCACCTCCGGGGACATAGTGGGGTCTACAATGAGCAGTTCTTC. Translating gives CASSAHLRGHSGVYNEQFF.

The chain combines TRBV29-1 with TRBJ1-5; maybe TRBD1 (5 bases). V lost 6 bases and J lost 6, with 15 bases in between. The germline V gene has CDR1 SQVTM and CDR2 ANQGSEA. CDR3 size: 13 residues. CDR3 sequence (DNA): TGCAGCGTAATGGGGGGGTTAGCTCAGCCCCAGCATTTT. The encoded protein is CSVMGGLAQPQHF.

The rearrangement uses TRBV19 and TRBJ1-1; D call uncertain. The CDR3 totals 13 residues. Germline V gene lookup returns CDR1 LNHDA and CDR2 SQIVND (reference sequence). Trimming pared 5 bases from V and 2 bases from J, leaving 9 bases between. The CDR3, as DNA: TGTGCCAGTAGTCTGCGAGCCAACACTGAAGCTTTCTTT. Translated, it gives CASSLRANTEAFF. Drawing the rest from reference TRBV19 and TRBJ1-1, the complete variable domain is DGGITQSPKYLFRKEGQNVTLSCEQNLNHDAMYWYRQDPGQGLRLIYYSQIVNDFQKGDIAEGYSVSREKKESFPLTVTSAQKNPTAFYLCASSLRANTEAFFGQGTRLTVV.

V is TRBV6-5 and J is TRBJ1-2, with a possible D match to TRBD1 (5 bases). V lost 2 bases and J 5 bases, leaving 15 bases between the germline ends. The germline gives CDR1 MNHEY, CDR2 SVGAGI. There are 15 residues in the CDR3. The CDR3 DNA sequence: TGTGCCAGCAGTTACACCTCAAGGGGCCCTTATGGCTACACCTTC. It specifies CASSYTSRGPYGYTF.

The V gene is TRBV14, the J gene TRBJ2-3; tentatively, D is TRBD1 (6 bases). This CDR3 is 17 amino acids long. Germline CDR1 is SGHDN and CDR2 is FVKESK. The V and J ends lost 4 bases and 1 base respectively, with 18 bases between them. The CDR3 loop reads CASSRDLGTPRTDTQYF. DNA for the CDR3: TGTGCCAGCAGCCGCGATCTCGGGACACCTCGCACAGATACGCAGTATTTT.

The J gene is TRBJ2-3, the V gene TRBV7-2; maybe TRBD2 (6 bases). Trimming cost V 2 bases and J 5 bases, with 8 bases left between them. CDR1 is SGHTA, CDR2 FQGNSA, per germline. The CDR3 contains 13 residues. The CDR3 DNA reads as TGTGCCAGCAGCTTAAGGAGGGAAGATACGCAGTATTTT. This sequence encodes CASSLRREDTQYF.